The 5 T cell receptor beta chains below all came from one sample that was sequenced in a study of T cell clonality in common variable immunodeficiency. The protocol was immunoSEQ multiplex PCR, while the TCRdb copy is restricted to in-frame clones and leaves out a portion. Observed in the sample are roughly 60,000 clones, none of them singletons. Sequencing input: peripheral blood mononuclear cells. These receptors were collected from a person aged 18 to 75 in good health.

This clone was detected many times. Coverage ceases 3 residues before the CDR3 finishes, and the germline J gene fills in the end. The chain combines TRBV19 with TRBJ2-5; D is ambiguous. V lost 5 bases and J 4 bases, leaving 11 bases between the germline ends. This CDR3 spans 13 amino acids. Germline CDR1 reads LNHDA; CDR2 reads SQIVND (reference sequence). This chain's CDR3 is CASSRVYGETQYF. Partial CDR3 DNA: TGTGCCAGTAGTCGGGTATATGGAGAGACC.

Only a few counts were recorded for this clone. The CDR3 end falls 3 residues outside the read, so it is completed with the germline J gene. This sequence joins TRBV7-9 and TRBJ2-3; D is unclear. CDR1 and CDR2 (germline): SEHNR, FQNEAQ (reference sequence). Deletions cut 6 bases from V and 5 bases from J, with 9 bases between. This CDR3 comprises 12 residues. CDR3 sequence: CASSPNRDTQYF. The DNA read from the CDR3 is TGTGCCAGCAGTCCTAACAGAGATACG. The whole variable domain, remainder taken from reference TRBV7-9 and TRBJ2-3, is DTGVSQNPRHKITKRGQNVTFRCDPISEHNRLYWYRQTLGQGPEFLTYFQNEAQLEKSRLLSDRFSAERPKGSFSTLEIQRTEQGDSAMYLCASSPNRDTQYFGPGTRLTVL.

This clone was observed many times. The CDR3 end lies 3 residues beyond the end of the read and is filled in from the germline J gene. The chain has TRBV20-1 and TRBJ2-1; 9 bases agree with TRBD2. Trimming cost V 0 bases and J 9 bases; bases outside gene matches: 9. Germline V gives CDR1 DFQATT, CDR2 SNEGSKA (reference sequence). The CDR3 length is 15 residues. The covered CDR3 bases are TGCAGTGCTAGAGATGTGATAGCGGGAGTGATTGAG. Residues: CSARDVIAGVIE. The full CDR3 protein reads CSARDVIAGVIEQFF.

This clone was counted many times. The read ends 3 residues before the CDR3 terminus; that terminus is restored from the germline J gene. This chain uses TRBV30 with TRBJ2-1; D gene unclear. Trimming pared 1 base from V and 5 bases from J, leaving 12 bases between. This CDR3 is 14 amino acids long. In germline, CDR1 is GTSNPN, CDR2 SVGIG (reference sequence). The CDR3 region is CAWSGANLNNEQFF. Incomplete CDR3 DNA: TGTGCCTGGAGTGGAGCTAACCTCAACAATGAG.

This clone was recorded at least ten times. The read ends 3 residues shy of where the CDR3 ends; the end is completed using the germline J gene. V and J are TRBV5-1 and TRBJ2-5, with 11 bases lining up with TRBD2. The ends lost 0 bases at V and 2 bases at J; junction bases unmatched: 3. The CDR3 extends over 16 amino acids. Germline V lookup: CDR1 SGHRS, CDR2 YFSETQ. The CDR3 bases that were read are TGCGCCAGCAGCTTGGTGGGACTAGCGGAACAAGAGACC. It yields the protein CASSLVGLAEQET. The complete CDR3 sequence is CASSLVGLAEQETQYF.